One sample yielded the 12 T cell receptor beta chains listed below, sequenced in a study of blood T cells in healthy people across ages. PCR was performed a second time for about 6 to 12 cycles using a sample-barcoded 5' primer and a J-beta primer mix. MiXCR was run by TCRdb on the 5' RACE reads, yielding one entry per CDR3 protein. Of fewer than 1,000,000 distinct CDR3 sequences listed, 46% are singletons. The sample was blood. Receptors originate from a man at least 80 years old in good health.

This rearrangement joins TRBV27 to TRBJ2-4; D might be TRBD2 (6 bases). The tail of the sequence fits TRBJ2-7 better, so the J call may be wrong. This CDR3 is built from 16 residues. The germline CDR1 and CDR2 sequences are MNHEY and SMNVEV (reference sequence). The CDR3 DNA reads TGTGCCAGCAGCTTAAGGGCGGGGTCGGGCAAGCACGAGCAGTACTTC. As protein: CASSLRAGSGKHEQYF.

The chain has TRBV5-1 and TRBJ2-3; 9 bases align to TRBD2. J lost 1 base, V lost 0 bases, and 6 bases had no gene match. This CDR3 has 17 residues. Germline assignment: CDR1 SGHRS and CDR2 YFSETQ. The CDR3 reads CASSLDASGTGTDTQYF. As DNA, the CDR3 is TGCGCCAGCAGCTTGGATGCTAGCGGGACGGGCACAGATACGCAGTATTTT.

This clonotype was detected ten times or more. This chain links TRBV12-3 or TRBV12-4 with TRBJ2-3; 9 bases fit TRBD2. The CDR3 contains 14 residues. The ends lost 6 bases at V and 3 bases at J; junction bases unmatched: 4. The CDR3 bases are TGTGCCAGCAGGCTTAGCGGGAGAACAGATACGCAGTATTTT. This gives the protein CASRLSGRTDTQYF.

Concerning this clonotype itself: This clone may be a read error of a much larger clone one base away. V gene TRBV12-3 or TRBV12-4 combines with J gene TRBJ2-1; maybe TRBD2 (6 bases). Trimming pared 5 bases from V and 10 bases from J, leaving 21 bases between. This CDR3 is built from 15 residues. The CDR3 DNA reads TGTGCCAGCAGTCAAACCGGGACTGGGGGAAACGAGCAGTTCTTC. Protein sequence: CASSQTGTGGNEQFF.

This clonotype was seen only a few times. The chain combines TRBV6-6 with TRBJ2-7, with 8 bases lining up with TRBD1. Germline loops: CDR1 MNHNY, CDR2 SVGAGI (reference sequence). The V gene end was trimmed by 5 bases and the J gene end by 7 bases; junction bases not matched to a gene: 7. The CDR3 loop spans 13 amino acids. CDR3 residues: CASSRQGTGEQYF. In DNA, the CDR3 is TGTGCCAGCAGTCGACAGGGGACGGGAGAGCAGTACTTC.

This chain links TRBV5-1 with TRBJ2-5; TRBD1 aligns across 11 bases. V trimming: 3 bases; J trimming: 11 bases; junction bases outside the gene matches: 12. Germline loops: CDR1 SGHRS, CDR2 YFSETQ. The CDR3 is 15 residues long. CDR3 in DNA: TGCGCCAGCAGCTCCATGGCTGGACAGGGGGCTAGTCAGTACTTC. Translating it yields CASSSMAGQGASQYF.

This clonotype was seen a handful of times. The chain is built from TRBV10-1 and TRBJ2-3; 7 nucleotides match TRBD1. This CDR3 spans 13 amino acids. Unmatched junction bases numbered 2, after V lost 4 bases and J lost 4 bases. CDR1 and CDR2 from the germline V gene are WNHNN and SYGVQD (reference sequence). The CDR3 nucleotides are TGCGCCAGCAGTGGACAGGGCGCAGATACGCAGTATTTT. Amino acid sequence: CASSGQGADTQYF.

This chain joins TRBV7-2 and TRBJ2-7; TRBD1 is a possible D gene (6 bases). The CDR3 covers 14 residues. Germline assignment: CDR1 SGHTA and CDR2 FQGNSA. V was clipped by 0 bases and J by 5 bases, with 11 bases between them. For the CDR3, the DNA is TGTGCCAGCAGCTTAGCCTTGGACAGTAACGAGCAGTACTTC. Translated, it gives CASSLALDSNEQYF.

A word on this clonotype: A much larger clone lies a single base off, so this may be a read error. This likely comes from a read error, as the CDR3 has no conserved phenylalanine or tryptophan at its end. The chain couples TRBV5-1 to TRBJ2-1; 10 nucleotides line up with TRBD2. The CDR3 runs 15 residues. V lost 4 bases and J lost 5; bases outside the gene matches: 6. Germline CDR1 and CDR2: SGHRS and YFSETQ. The CDR3 spells CASSILAGAHNEQFL. CDR3 DNA sequence: TGCGCCAGCAGCATCCTAGCGGGGGCTCACAATGAGCAGTTCTTA.

The V call is TRBV11-1, the J call TRBJ2-1, with 10 bases aligning to TRBD1. J gave up 0 bases and V 4 bases, and 6 bases lay outside the gene matches. The germline gives CDR1 SGHAT, CDR2 FQDESV (reference sequence). The CDR3 has 17 amino acids. The CDR3, as DNA: TGTGCCAGCAGCTCTGGGACAGGGGCGCTCTCCTACAATGAGCAGTTCTTC. Translated: CASSSGTGALSYNEQFF. Together with reference TRBV11-1 and TRBJ2-1, the CDR3 gives the full variable domain: EAEVAQSPRYKITEKSQAVAFWCDPISGHATLYWYRQILGQGPELLVQFQDESVVDDSQLPKDRFSAERLKGVDSTLKIQPAELGDSAMYLCASSSGTGALSYNEQFFGPGTRLTVL.

The gene calls are TRBV7-2 and TRBJ2-5; 8 nucleotides line up with TRBD2. The CDR3 spans 15 residues. Germline CDR1 reads SGHTA; CDR2 reads FQGNSA. V dropped 5 bases and J dropped 11; count of bases not matched to a gene: 16. As DNA, the CDR3 is TGTGCCAGCAGCGGCGGTGGAGCGGGAGACAATGAGCAGTACTTC. It specifies CASSGGGAGDNEQYF.

The chain couples TRBV12-5 to TRBJ2-5; D uncertain. Germline values: CDR1 LGHNT, CDR2 FRNRAP. Trimming removed 4 bases from V and 3 bases from J, with 9 bases in between. The CDR3 has 13 amino acids. CDR3 sequence (DNA): TGTGCTAGTGGTTCCTCAGCAGAAGAGACCCAGTACTTC. This sequence encodes CASGSSAEETQYF.